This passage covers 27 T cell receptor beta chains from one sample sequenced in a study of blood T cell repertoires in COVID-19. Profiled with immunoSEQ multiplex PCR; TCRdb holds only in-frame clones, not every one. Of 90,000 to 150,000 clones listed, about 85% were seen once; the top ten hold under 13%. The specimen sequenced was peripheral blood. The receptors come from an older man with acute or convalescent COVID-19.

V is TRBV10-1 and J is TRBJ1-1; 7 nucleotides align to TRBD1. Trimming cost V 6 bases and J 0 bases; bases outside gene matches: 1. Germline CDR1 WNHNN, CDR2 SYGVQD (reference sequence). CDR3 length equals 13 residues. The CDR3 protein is CASSQGVNTEAFF. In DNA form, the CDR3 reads TGCGCCAGCAGCCAGGGGGTGAACACTGAAGCTTTCTTT.

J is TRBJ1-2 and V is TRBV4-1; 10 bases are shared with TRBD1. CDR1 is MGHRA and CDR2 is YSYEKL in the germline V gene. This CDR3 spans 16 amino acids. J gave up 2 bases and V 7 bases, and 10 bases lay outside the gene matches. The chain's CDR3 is CASTLGPGQGNYGYTF. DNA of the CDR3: TGCGCCAGCACCTTAGGTCCGGGACAGGGGAACTATGGCTACACCTTC.

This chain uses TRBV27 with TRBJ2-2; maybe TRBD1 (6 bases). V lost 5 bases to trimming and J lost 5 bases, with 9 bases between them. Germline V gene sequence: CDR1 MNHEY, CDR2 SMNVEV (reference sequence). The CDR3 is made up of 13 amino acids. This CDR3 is CASSPGVTGELFF. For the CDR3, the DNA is TGTGCCAGCAGTCCAGGGGTAACCGGGGAGCTGTTTTTT.

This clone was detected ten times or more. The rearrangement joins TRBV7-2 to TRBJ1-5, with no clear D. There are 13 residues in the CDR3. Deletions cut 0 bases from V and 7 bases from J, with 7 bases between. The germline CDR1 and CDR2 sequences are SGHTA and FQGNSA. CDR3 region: CASSLAWEQPQHF. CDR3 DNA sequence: TGTGCCAGCAGCTTAGCTTGGGAGCAGCCCCAGCATTTT.

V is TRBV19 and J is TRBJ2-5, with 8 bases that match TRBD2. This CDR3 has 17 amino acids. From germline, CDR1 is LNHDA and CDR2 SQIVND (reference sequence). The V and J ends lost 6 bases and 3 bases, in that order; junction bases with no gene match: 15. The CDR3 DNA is TGTGCCAGTAGGGGGTCCCAGGGCGGGACTAGGAAAGAGACCCAGTACTTC. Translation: CASRGSQGGTRKETQYF.

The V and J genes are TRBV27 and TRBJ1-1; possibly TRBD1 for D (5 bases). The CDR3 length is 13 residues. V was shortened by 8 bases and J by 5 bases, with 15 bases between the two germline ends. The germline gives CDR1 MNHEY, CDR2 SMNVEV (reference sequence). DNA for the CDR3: TGTGCCAGCTGGGGCAGGGTAGGAACTGAAGCTTTCTTT. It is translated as CASWGRVGTEAFF.

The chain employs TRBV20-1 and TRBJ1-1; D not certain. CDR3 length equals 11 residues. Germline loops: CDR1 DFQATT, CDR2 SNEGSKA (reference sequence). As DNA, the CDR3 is TGCACCACCGGGAGGGAGACTGAAGCTTTCTTT. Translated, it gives CTTGRETEAFF.

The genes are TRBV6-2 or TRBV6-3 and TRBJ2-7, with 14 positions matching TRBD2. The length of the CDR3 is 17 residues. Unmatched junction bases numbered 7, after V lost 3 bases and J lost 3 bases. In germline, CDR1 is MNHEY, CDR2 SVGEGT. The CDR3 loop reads CASSYGLAGGSYYEQYF. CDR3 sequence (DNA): TGTGCCAGCAGTTATGGACTAGCGGGAGGATCTTACTACGAGCAGTACTTC.

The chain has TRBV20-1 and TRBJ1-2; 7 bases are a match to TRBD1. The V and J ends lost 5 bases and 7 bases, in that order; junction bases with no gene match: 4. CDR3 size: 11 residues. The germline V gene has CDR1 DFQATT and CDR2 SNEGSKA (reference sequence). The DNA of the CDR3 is TGCAGTGCTGTTCAGGGGGGTGGCTACACCTTC. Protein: CSAVQGGGYTF.

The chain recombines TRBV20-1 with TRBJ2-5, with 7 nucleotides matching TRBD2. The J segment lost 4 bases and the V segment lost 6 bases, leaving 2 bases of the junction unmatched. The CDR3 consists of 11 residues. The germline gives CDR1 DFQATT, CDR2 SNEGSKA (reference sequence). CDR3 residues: CSAQRGETQYF. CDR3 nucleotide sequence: TGCAGTGCCCAGCGGGGAGAGACCCAGTACTTC.

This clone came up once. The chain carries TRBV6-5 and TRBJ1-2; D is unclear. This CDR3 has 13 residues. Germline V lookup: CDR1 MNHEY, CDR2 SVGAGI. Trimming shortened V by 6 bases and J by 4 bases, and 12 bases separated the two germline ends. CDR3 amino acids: CASRPGRGYGYTF. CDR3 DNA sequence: TGTGCCAGCAGACCCGGACGGGGCTATGGCTACACCTTC.

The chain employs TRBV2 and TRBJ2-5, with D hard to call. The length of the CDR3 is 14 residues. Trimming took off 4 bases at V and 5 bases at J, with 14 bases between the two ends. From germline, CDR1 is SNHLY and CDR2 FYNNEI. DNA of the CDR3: TGTGCCAGCAGTGGTAGACACCCTCGGGAGACCCAGTACTTC. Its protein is CASSGRHPRETQYF.

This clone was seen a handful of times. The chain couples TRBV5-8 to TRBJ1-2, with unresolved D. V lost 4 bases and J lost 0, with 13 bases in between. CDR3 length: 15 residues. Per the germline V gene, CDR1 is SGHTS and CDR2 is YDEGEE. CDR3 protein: CASSPGRGANYGYTF. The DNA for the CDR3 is TGTGCCAGCAGCCCTGGACGGGGAGCTAACTATGGCTACACCTTC.

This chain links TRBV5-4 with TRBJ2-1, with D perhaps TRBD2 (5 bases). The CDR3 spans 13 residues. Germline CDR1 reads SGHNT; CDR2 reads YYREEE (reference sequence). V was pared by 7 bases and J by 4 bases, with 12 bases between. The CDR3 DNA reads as TGTGCCAGCCAACTTGAGCGGTACAATGAGCAGTTCTTC. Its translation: CASQLERYNEQFF.

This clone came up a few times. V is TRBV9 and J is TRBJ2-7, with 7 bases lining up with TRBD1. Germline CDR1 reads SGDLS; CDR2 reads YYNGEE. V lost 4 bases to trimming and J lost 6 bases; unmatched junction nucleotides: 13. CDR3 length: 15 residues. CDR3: CASSPRQGLGVEQYF. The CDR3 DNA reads TGTGCCAGCAGCCCGCGACAGGGTTTGGGGGTCGAGCAGTACTTC.

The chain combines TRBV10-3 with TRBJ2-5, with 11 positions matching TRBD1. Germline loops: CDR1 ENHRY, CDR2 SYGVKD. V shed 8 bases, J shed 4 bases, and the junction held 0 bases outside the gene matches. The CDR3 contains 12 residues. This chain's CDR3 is CAIGQGAETQYF. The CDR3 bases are TGTGCCATCGGACAGGGGGCAGAGACCCAGTACTTC.

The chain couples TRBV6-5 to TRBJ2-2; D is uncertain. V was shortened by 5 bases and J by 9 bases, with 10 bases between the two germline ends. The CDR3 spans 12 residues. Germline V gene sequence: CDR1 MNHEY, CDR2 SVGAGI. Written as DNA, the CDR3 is TGTGCCAGCAGTCTCTATCCGAGGGAGCTGTTTTTT. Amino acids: CASSLYPRELFF.

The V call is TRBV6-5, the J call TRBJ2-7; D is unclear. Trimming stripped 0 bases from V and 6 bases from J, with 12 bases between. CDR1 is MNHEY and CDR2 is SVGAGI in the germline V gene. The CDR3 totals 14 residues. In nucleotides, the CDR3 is TGTGCCAGCAGTTACTCGGAGCCGAACGCCGAGCAGTACTTC. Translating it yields CASSYSEPNAEQYF.

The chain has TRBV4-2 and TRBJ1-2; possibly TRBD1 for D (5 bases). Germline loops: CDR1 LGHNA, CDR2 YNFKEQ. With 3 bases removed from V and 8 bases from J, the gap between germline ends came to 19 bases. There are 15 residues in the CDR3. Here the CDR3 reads CASSQPTATITGYTF. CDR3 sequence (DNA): TGTGCCAGCAGCCAGCCGACAGCCACTATTACAGGCTACACCTTC.

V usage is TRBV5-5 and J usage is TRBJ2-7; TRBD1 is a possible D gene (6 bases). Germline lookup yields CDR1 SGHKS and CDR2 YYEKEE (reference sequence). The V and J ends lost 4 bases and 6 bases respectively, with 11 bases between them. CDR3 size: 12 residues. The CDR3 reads CASSLDSGEQYF. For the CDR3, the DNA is TGTGCCAGCAGCCTGGACAGCGGCGAGCAGTACTTC.

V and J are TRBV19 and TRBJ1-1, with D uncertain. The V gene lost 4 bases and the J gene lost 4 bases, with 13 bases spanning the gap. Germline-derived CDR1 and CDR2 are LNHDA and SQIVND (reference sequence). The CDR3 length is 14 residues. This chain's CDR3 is CASSNLGVATEAFF. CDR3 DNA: TGTGCCAGTAGTAACCTTGGAGTGGCCACTGAAGCTTTCTTT.

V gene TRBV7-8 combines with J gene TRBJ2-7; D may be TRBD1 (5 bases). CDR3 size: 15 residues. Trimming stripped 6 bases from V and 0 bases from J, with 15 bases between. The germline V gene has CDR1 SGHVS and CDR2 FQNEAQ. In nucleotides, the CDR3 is TGTGCCAGCAGTCGGACACCGACCTACTCCTACGAGCAGTACTTC. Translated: CASSRTPTYSYEQYF.

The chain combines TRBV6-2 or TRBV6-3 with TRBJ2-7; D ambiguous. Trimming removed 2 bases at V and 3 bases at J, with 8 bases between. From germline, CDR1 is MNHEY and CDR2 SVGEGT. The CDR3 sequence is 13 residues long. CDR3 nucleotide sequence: TGTGCCAGCAGTTACGTGGGCAGCTACGAGCAGTACTTC. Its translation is CASSYVGSYEQYF.

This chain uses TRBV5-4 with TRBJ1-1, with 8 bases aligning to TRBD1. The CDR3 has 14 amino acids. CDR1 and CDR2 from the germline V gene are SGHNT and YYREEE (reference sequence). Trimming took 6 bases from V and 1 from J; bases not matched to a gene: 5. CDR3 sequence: CASIPGGGNTEAFF. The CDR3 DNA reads TGTGCCAGCATCCCAGGGGGCGGGAACACTGAAGCTTTCTTT.

As DNA, the CDR3 is TGTGCCACCAGTGATTTGCGGGCAGGTAGCGGATACACCGGGGAGCTGTTTTTT. It translates to CATSDLRAGSGYTGELFF. This chain joins TRBV24-1 and TRBJ2-2; a possible D gene is TRBD2 (6 bases). The CDR3 spans 18 residues. The germline V gene encodes CDR1 KGHDR and CDR2 SFDVKD. The V end lost 0 bases, the J end lost 3 bases, and 16 bases lay between the germline ends.

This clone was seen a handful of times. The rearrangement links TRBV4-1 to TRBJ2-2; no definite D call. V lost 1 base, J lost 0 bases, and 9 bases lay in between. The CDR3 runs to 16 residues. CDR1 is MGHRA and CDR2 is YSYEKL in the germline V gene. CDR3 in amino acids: CASSQGGTANTGELFF. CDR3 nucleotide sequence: TGCGCCAGCAGCCAAGGAGGTACCGCGAACACCGGGGAGCTGTTTTTT.

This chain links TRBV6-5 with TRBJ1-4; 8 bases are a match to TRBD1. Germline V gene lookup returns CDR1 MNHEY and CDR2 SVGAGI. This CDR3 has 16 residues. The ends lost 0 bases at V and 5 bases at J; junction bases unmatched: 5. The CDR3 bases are TGTGCCAGCAGTTACTCCTCCGGGACAGGAAATGAAAAACTGTTTTTT. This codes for CASSYSSGTGNEKLFF.